These 32 T cell receptor beta chains were all obtained from the same sample, sequenced in a study of metastatic and nonmetastatic thyroid tumors. Using MiXCR, TCRdb re-called clones from the PCR reads. The repertoire holds about 15,000 clones, with around 25% as singletons. Thyroid surgery took place with no prior treatment in any patient. Material: tumor tissue. All receptors come from a female donor with papillary thyroid cancer or a benign thyroid nodule (not recorded which). Some clones in this sample may be carry-over from other donors' samples.

This clone has a count of ten or more. The chain combines TRBV2 with TRBJ2-4, with TRBD1 matching 8 bases. Germline CDR1 SNHLY, CDR2 FYNNEI. The length of the CDR3 is 13 residues. Germline trimming cut 4 bases from V and 6 bases from J; bases unmatched to any gene: 2. This CDR3 is CASSGQGSNIQYF. CDR3 DNA: TGTGCCAGCAGTGGACAGGGGTCAAACATTCAGTACTTC.

The chain employs TRBV9 and TRBJ2-1; D remains unclear. V was cut by 4 bases and J by 5 bases, with 16 bases left in between. Per the germline V gene, CDR1 is SGDLS and CDR2 is YYNGEE. The CDR3 covers 15 residues. DNA of the CDR3: TGTGCCAGCAGCTCCACAGTGATTAGTCACAATGAGCAGTTCTTC. Amino acid sequence: CASSSTVISHNEQFF. Supplemented by reference TRBV9 and TRBJ2-1, the full variable domain reads DSGVTQTPKHLITATGQRVTLRCSPRSGDLSVYWYQQSLDQGLQFLIQYYNGEERAKGNILERFSAQQFPDLHSELNLSSLELGDSALYFCASSSTVISHNEQFFGPGTRLTVL.

The chain links TRBV7-2 to TRBJ1-1; the D gene is possibly TRBD1 (6 bases). Germline V gene lookup returns CDR1 SGHTA and CDR2 FQGNSA. This CDR3 contains 13 residues. The V end was cut by 3 bases, the J end by 11 bases, with 16 bases between. CDR3 protein: CASSFQGTPWAFF. CDR3 DNA sequence: TGTGCCAGCAGCTTCCAGGGGACGCCCTGGGCTTTCTTT.

The chain couples TRBV27 to TRBJ1-5, with unresolved D. Germline CDR1 and CDR2: MNHEY and SMNVEV (reference sequence). V was clipped by 0 bases and J by 3 bases, with 3 bases between them. CDR3 length: 13 amino acids. The CDR3 sequence is CASSLSVNQPQHF. The CDR3 DNA reads as TGTGCCAGCAGTTTATCGGTCAATCAGCCCCAGCATTTT.

The rearrangement joins TRBV4-1 to TRBJ2-3, with D unresolved. This CDR3 is built from 14 residues. Per germline, CDR1 MGHRA and CDR2 YSYEKL. V lost 1 base and J lost 1, with 6 bases in between. The CDR3 DNA sequence: TGCGCCAGCAGCCAAGGGCCAGGCACAGATACGCAGTATTTT. It encodes CASSQGPGTDTQYF.

This clone was counted many times. The genes are TRBV27 and TRBJ2-7; no clear D gene. Deletions cut 5 bases from V and 0 bases from J, with 5 bases between. The CDR3 loop spans 12 amino acids. Germline values: CDR1 MNHEY, CDR2 SMNVEV (reference sequence). This chain's CDR3 is CASSPNSYEQYF. The DNA for the CDR3 is TGTGCCAGCAGTCCCAACTCCTACGAGCAGTACTTC.

There are a few counts of this clone. The V gene is TRBV28, the J gene TRBJ1-4, with D tentatively TRBD1 (5 bases). V lost 3 bases and J lost 4, with 9 bases in between. CDR3 length: 14 amino acids. From germline, CDR1 is MDHEN and CDR2 SYDVKM. In nucleotides, the CDR3 is TGTGCCAGCAGTTTCAGGGCCCGTAATGAAAAACTGTTTTTT. Residues: CASSFRARNEKLFF.

This clone occurred many times. The chain employs TRBV19 and TRBJ2-3; no definite D call. Germline CDR1 reads LNHDA; CDR2 reads SQIVND (reference sequence). V lost 7 bases and J 0 bases, leaving 14 bases between the germline ends. This CDR3 region has 15 residues. The CDR3 reads CASTSRPTSTDTQYF. The CDR3 nucleotides read TGTGCCAGTACGAGCAGACCTACTAGCACAGATACGCAGTATTTT.

This clone turned up a few times. The conserved phenylalanine or tryptophan is not found at the CDR3 terminus, so this likely reflects a read error. The chain uses TRBV6-6 and TRBJ1-6; D gene unclear. V shed 3 bases and J shed 3 bases, with 9 bases lying between them. The CDR3 extends over 15 amino acids. Looked up from germline, CDR1 is MNHNY and CDR2 is SVGAGI (reference sequence). The CDR3 region is CASSYSPDYNSPLHY. In nucleotides, the CDR3 is TGTGCCAGCAGTTATAGTCCGGACTATAATTCACCCCTCCACTAT.

By share, this clone ranks as medium-sized. This rearrangement joins TRBV2 to TRBJ2-7, with a weak D call TRBD1 (6 bases). Germline CDR1 SNHLY, CDR2 FYNNEI. CDR3 length equals 12 residues. The ends were cut back, 5 bases at V and 4 bases at J, with 9 bases in the middle. CDR3 protein: CASSIQGYEQYF. The DNA of the CDR3 is TGTGCCAGCAGTATACAGGGTTACGAGCAGTACTTC.

By share of the sample, this clone is medium-sized. With a much larger clone just one base away, this may be a read error. The rearrangement uses TRBV6-1 and TRBJ1-3; D unclear. Germline V gives CDR1 MNHNS, CDR2 SASEGT. The CDR3 loop spans 15 amino acids. The V gene lost 3 bases and the J gene lost 0 bases, with 9 bases spanning the gap. The CDR3 sequence is CASSDGPSSGNTIYF. CDR3 nucleotide sequence: TGTGCCAGCAGTGACGGGCCCAGCTCTGGAAACACCATATATTTT.

CDR3 DNA sequence: TGCGCCAGCAGCCAGCCGACAAGGGGAACTGAAGCTTTCTTT. Translation: CASSQPTRGTEAFF. The chain has TRBV4-1 and TRBJ1-1; D might be TRBD1 (5 bases). Per germline, CDR1 MGHRA and CDR2 YSYEKL. CDR3 size: 14 residues. V shed 3 bases and J shed 5 bases, with 13 bases lying between them.

In this sample, this clone turned up many times. This chain connects TRBV29-1 to TRBJ2-3; 7 bases line up with TRBD2. The CDR3 is 14 amino acids. With V trimmed by 1 base and J by 4 bases, 5 bases remained unmatched. Germline loops: CDR1 SQVTM, CDR2 ANQGSEA. The CDR3 DNA reads as TGCAGCGTTGAAGGGGTGGCGGGGGCAGATACGCAGTATTTT. This translates into CSVEGVAGADTQYF.

This clone was seen ten or more times. V usage is TRBV20-1 and J usage is TRBJ2-1, with 11 bases matching TRBD2. V lost 0 bases and J lost 6; bases outside the gene matches: 4. The CDR3 is 15 amino acids. Germline assignment: CDR1 DFQATT and CDR2 SNEGSKA (reference sequence). CDR3: CSARDLTSGVNEQFF. CDR3 nucleotides: TGCAGTGCTAGAGATCTGACTAGCGGGGTCAATGAGCAGTTCTTC.

V is TRBV7-2 and J is TRBJ2-1; 8 positions match TRBD1. This CDR3 has 15 amino acids. J gave up 8 bases and V 2 bases, and 8 bases lay outside the gene matches. Looked up from germline, CDR1 is SGHTA and CDR2 is FQGNSA. The CDR3 loop is CASSLSAGGFDEQFF. The CDR3 DNA follows: TGTGCCAGCAGCTTATCGGCAGGGGGCTTCGATGAGCAGTTCTTC.

The chain employs TRBV27 and TRBJ1-2, with TRBD1 matching over 7 bases. CDR1 and CDR2 (germline): MNHEY, SMNVEV (reference sequence). V shed 4 bases and J 3 bases; nucleotides not matched to a gene: 5. This CDR3 contains 14 residues. The CDR3 nucleotides are TGTGCCAGCAGTTCGACAGGGACCTACTATGGCTACACCTTC. It yields the protein CASSSTGTYYGYTF.

The sample holds a few counts of this clone. One end of the junction varies from germline; a read error may be responsible. The chain recombines TRBV6-1 with TRBJ2-7; 7 bases are a match to TRBD1. Germline V gene sequence: CDR1 MNHNS, CDR2 SASEGT. The CDR3 extends over 14 amino acids. The CDR3 coding sequence is TGTGTCAGCAACAAAGGGGACAGCTCCTACGAGCAGTACTTC. It encodes CVSNKGDSSYEQYF.

Judged by abundance, this clone is medium-sized. The chain recombines TRBV12-3 or TRBV12-4 with TRBJ2-3, with D hard to call. Trimming stripped 6 bases from V and 6 bases from J, with 7 bases between. CDR3 length: 11 amino acids. The CDR3 DNA reads TGTGCCAGCAGAACTCTCGATACGCAGTATTTT. Translating gives CASRTLDTQYF.

Written as DNA, the CDR3 is TGTGCCAGCAGCTTAGAACGGGAGGGCCTTTTGTACGAGCAGTACTTC. Protein product: CASSLEREGLLYEQYF. The chain recombines TRBV11-2 with TRBJ2-7, with 8 nucleotides matching TRBD2. The germline V gene encodes CDR1 SGHAT and CDR2 FQNNGV. The CDR3 totals 16 residues. The V and J ends lost 0 bases and 4 bases, in that order; junction bases with no gene match: 8.

This clone was observed a few times. V and J are TRBV15 and TRBJ2-7; 9 nucleotides agree with TRBD2. Trimming cost V 2 bases and J 1 base; bases outside gene matches: 3. CDR3 length: 15 residues. From germline, CDR1 is LNHNV and CDR2 YYDKDF (reference sequence). The CDR3 loop is CATSRSGGTSYEQYF. In DNA form, the CDR3 reads TGTGCCACCAGCAGAAGCGGGGGGACTTCCTACGAGCAGTACTTC.

Ten or more counts support this clone. This chain joins TRBV11-2 and TRBJ2-3; D gene uncertain. Trimming removed 0 bases from V and 5 bases from J, with 9 bases in between. CDR1 is SGHAT, CDR2 FQNNGV, per germline. This CDR3 region has 14 residues. The CDR3 region has the DNA TGTGCCAGCAGCTTAGATGGACCCCTAGATACGCAGTATTTT. This translates into CASSLDGPLDTQYF.

Many counts were recorded for this clone. The chain recombines TRBV5-1 with TRBJ1-1; 8 positions match TRBD1. The CDR3 totals 16 residues. With V trimmed by 5 bases and J by 0 bases, 9 bases remained unmatched. CDR1 and CDR2 (germline): SGHRS, YFSETQ. The DNA for the CDR3 is TGCGCCAGCAGGTTTGGGGACAGGTCCATGAACACTGAAGCTTTCTTT. Residues: CASRFGDRSMNTEAFF. The complete variable domain, with remaining parts taken from reference TRBV5-1 and TRBJ1-1, reads KAGVTQTPRYLIKTRGQQVTLSCSPISGHRSVSWYQQTPGQGLQFLFEYFSETQRNKGNFPGRFSGRQFSNSRSEMNVSTLELGDSALYLCASRFGDRSMNTEAFFGQGTRLTVV.

This clone was recorded at least ten times. The chain joins TRBV7-2 to TRBJ2-1, with TRBD2 identical over 10 bases. Germline V gene lookup returns CDR1 SGHTA and CDR2 FQGNSA. The CDR3 sequence is 22 residues long. V gave up 4 bases and J gave up 0 bases; unmatched junction bases: 21. The CDR3 region has the DNA TGTGCCAGCAGCTACCCTAGGGCGGGGCTAGCGGGAGCCAAGAGCTCCTACAATGAGCAGTTCTTC. It is translated as CASSYPRAGLAGAKSSYNEQFF.

The CDR3 loop reads CAAATSASSYEQYF. The CDR3 nucleotides read TGTGCCGCCGCGACTAGCGCGAGCTCCTACGAGCAGTACTTC. V and J are TRBV18 and TRBJ2-7; TRBD2 agrees at 8 bases. From germline, CDR1 is KGHSH and CDR2 LQKENI. V gave up 11 bases and J gave up 0 bases; unmatched junction bases: 9. The CDR3 length is 14 residues.

There are many counts of this clone. The CDR3 sequence is CASSLTSGRGNEQFF. In DNA form, the CDR3 reads TGTGCCAGCAGCTTGACTAGCGGGAGGGGCAATGAGCAGTTCTTC. The chain links TRBV6-1 to TRBJ2-1; 14 positions match TRBD2. Looked up from germline, CDR1 is MNHNS and CDR2 is SASEGT. Trimming removed 6 bases from V and 6 bases from J; junction bases left unmatched: 4. CDR3 size: 15 residues.

This clone was seen at least ten times. This chain uses TRBV20-1 with TRBJ2-2; D perhaps matches TRBD1 (6 bases). The CDR3 is 15 amino acids. The V end lost 5 bases, the J end lost 6 bases, and 19 bases lay between the germline ends. The V gene's germline CDR1 is DFQATT and CDR2 SNEGSKA (reference sequence). The CDR3 is CSAVTGTGFAGELFF. The CDR3 DNA sequence: TGCAGTGCTGTCACAGGGACGGGGTTTGCCGGGGAGCTGTTTTTT.

The chain couples TRBV7-3 to TRBJ2-1; 7 nucleotides align to TRBD1. Germline V CDR1 and CDR2: SGHTA, FQGTGA. With V trimmed by 8 bases and J by 8 bases, 12 bases remained unmatched. The CDR3 is 14 residues long. The CDR3 spells CASADQGVVDEQFF. CDR3 DNA sequence: TGTGCCAGCGCGGACCAGGGGGTAGTCGATGAGCAGTTCTTC.

This clone is classed as medium-sized. J is TRBJ2-7 and V is TRBV11-2; D remains ambiguous. Trimming left V 2 bases short and J 3 bases short, with 2 bases between. The CDR3 covers 11 residues. Germline-derived CDR1 and CDR2 are SGHAT and FQNNGV. The CDR3 region is CASSLIYEQYF. The CDR3 DNA reads as TGTGCCAGCAGCTTAATCTACGAGCAGTACTTC.

Sample share makes this clone medium-sized. This chain uses TRBV10-3 with TRBJ1-2; D is possibly TRBD1 (5 bases). CDR3 length equals 16 residues. Germline V gene lookup returns CDR1 ENHRY and CDR2 SYGVKD. V lost 3 bases to trimming and J lost 8 bases, with 22 bases between them. The CDR3 loop reads CAISDSGARSEQGYTF. In DNA, the CDR3 is TGTGCCATCAGTGACAGTGGGGCACGGTCAGAACAGGGCTACACCTTC.

This clone has a count of ten or more. The chain carries TRBV25-1 and TRBJ2-7; D not certain. CDR1 and CDR2 from the germline V gene are MGHDK and SYGVNS. The V end lost 2 bases, the J end lost 11 bases, and 10 bases lay between the germline ends. CDR3 size: 11 residues. The CDR3 DNA sequence: TGTGCCAGCAGTGAAGGATGGGCGGAGTACTTC. It is translated as CASSEGWAEYF.

This clone is classed as medium-sized (0.01 to 0.1%). The rearrangement uses TRBV6-1 and TRBJ1-6; a weak D match, TRBD1 (5 bases). Looked up from germline, CDR1 is MNHNS and CDR2 is SASEGT. V lost 7 bases and J 7 bases, leaving 17 bases between the germline ends. This CDR3 is 15 amino acids long. The CDR3 spells CASKSLRDPNSPLHF. The CDR3 DNA sequence: TGTGCCAGCAAATCTCTCAGGGACCCCAATTCACCCCTCCACTTT.

Many counts were recorded for this clone. DNA of the CDR3: TGCGCCAGTTCAGGGGGCTCAACCTACGGCTACACCTTC. It yields the protein CASSGGSTYGYTF. The gene calls are TRBV5-1 and TRBJ1-2, with 8 bases matching TRBD1. Germline V gene data show CDR1 as SGHRS and CDR2 as YFSETQ. V lost 8 bases and J lost 8; bases outside the gene matches: 11. The CDR3 sequence is 13 residues long.